These T cell receptor beta chains were read from a single sample in a study of blood T cell repertoires in COVID-19. Data came from immunoSEQ multiplex PCR; TCRdb stores just in-frame clones and leaves some out. Among about 87,000 clones, approximately 86% were seen once, and the ten largest hold approximately 3%. The source material was peripheral blood. These receptors all stem from an elderly woman with COVID-19, enrolled during active disease. Each CDR3 is given without its conserved first and last residue.

j_gene,v_gene,CDR3aa
TRBJ2-7,TRBV27,ASSLQWRQGEQY
TRBJ2-1,TRBV7-3,ASSLNGASAGGEQF
TRBJ1-5,TRBV2,ASSSGLVHQPQH
TRBJ1-1,TRBV7-3,ASSPVGGETEAF
TRBJ2-1,TRBV4-2,ASSQMAGGDNEQF
TRBJ2-7,TRBV6-5,ASSFLQAYEQY
TRBJ1-2,TRBV27,ASRVTGSYGYT
TRBJ1-2,TRBV29-1,SVEGDREFYGYT
TRBJ1-3,TRBV6-5,ASSYSAGNTIY
TRBJ2-5,TRBV5-1,ASSPGEWGTNQETQY
TRBJ1-2,TRBV18,ASSPTTGDYGYT
TRBJ2-1,TRBV24-1,ATSDPGLPSYNEQF
TRBJ1-6,TRBV30,AWNPGHYNSPLH
TRBJ2-5,TRBV5-1,ASSRTSLETQY
TRBJ1-3,TRBV7-3,ASSPGSGGSSGNTIY
TRBJ2-5,TRBV5-1,ASSLTGVGETQY
TRBJ2-3,TRBV19,AISTGGTDTQY
TRBJ1-2,TRBV6-5,ASSYSPVTNYGYT
TRBJ2-1,TRBV7-9,ASSLGKTSGGGNEQF
TRBJ2-1,TRBV5-1,ASSFFRSSYNEQF
TRBJ1-2,TRBV27,ASRPRAKGGGYT
TRBJ1-1,TRBV2,ASRGTGGFAF
TRBJ2-5,TRBV7-2,ASRQGLAGETQY
TRBJ2-3,TRBV19,ASSIWAGGRTDTQY
TRBJ2-7,TRBV20-1,SASPPGFSYEQY
TRBJ1-3,TRBV19,ASSRTVSGNTIY
TRBJ1-2,TRBV27,ASSGPPNYGYT
TRBJ2-1,TRBV6-5,ASRRQGNEQF
TRBJ1-3,TRBV27,AIPLPEGVGNTIY
TRBJ2-5,TRBV18,ASSLTGGILGETQY
TRBJ1-1,TRBV6-2/TRBV6-3,ASSYVLGAEAF
TRBJ2-1,TRBV7-3,ASSLGRLAGGGEQF
TRBJ2-5,TRBV18,ASSPRSREWETQY
TRBJ2-4,TRBV18,ASSLAAKNIQY
TRBJ2-5,TRBV6-2/TRBV6-3,ASSLSGASY
TRBJ1-2,TRBV29-1,SASLRGKDGYT
TRBJ2-1,TRBV28,ASSFLAGGWNEQF
TRBJ1-3,TRBV5-6,ASSLGRNTIY
TRBJ2-5,TRBV5-1,ASSLGGVETQY
TRBJ2-1,TRBV25-1,ASSESRSGSYNEQF
TRBJ2-2,TRBV7-3,ASSLKLTGELF
TRBJ2-7,TRBV11-1,ASSPSRGLMREQY